These T cell receptor beta chains were read from a single sample in a study of yellow fever vaccine responses in identical twins. TCRdb processed the RT-PCR reads anew with MiXCR; each CDR3 protein has one entry. The sample holds roughly 6,900 distinct CDR3 sequences, around 84% seen once. The specimen was T cells from blood (PBMCs), unsorted or a sorted subset (not recorded which), collected before or after yellow fever vaccination (not recorded which). The receptors were gathered from a woman aged 18-29 years who received the yellow fever vaccine. Each CDR3 is given with its conserved first and last residue. D genes are given only for firm matches. Only part of the rows carry a size: once, few, many, or a class if the clone is expanded.

length: 18
D: -
V: TRBV10-1
size: -
J: TRBJ1-1
CDR3: CASSESRSKGGDRSEAFF
DNA: TGCGCCAGCAGTGAGTCGAGGTCCAAGGGTGGGGATCGATCTGAAGCTTTCTTT

length: 12
D: -
V: TRBV29-1
size: -
J: TRBJ2-5
CDR3: CSVGGVQETQYF
DNA: TGCAGCGTTGGGGGGGTTCAAGAGACCCAGTACTTC

length: 13
D: -
V: TRBV20-1
size: -
J: TRBJ2-3
CDR3: CSAKGGWTDTQYF
DNA: TGCAGTGCTAAGGGTGGATGGACAGATACGCAGTATTTT

length: 15
D: TRBD1
V: TRBV18
size: -
J: TRBJ1-4
CDR3: CASSPLGQGIEKLFF
DNA: TGTGCCAGCTCACCACTGGGACAGGGCATTGAAAAACTGTTTTTT

length: 14
D: -
V: TRBV10-3
size: few
J: TRBJ1-2
CDR3: CAIRSEGVYYGYTF
DNA: TGTGCCATCAGGTCTGAGGGGGTTTACTATGGCTACACCTTC

length: 14
D: -
V: TRBV11-3
size: -
J: TRBJ2-7
CDR3: CASSLVGGDYEQYF
DNA: TGTGCCAGCAGCTTAGTCGGCGGAGACTACGAGCAGTACTTC

length: 16
D: -
V: TRBV10-3
size: -
J: TRBJ2-3
CDR3: CAISEETSKITDTQYF
DNA: TGTGCCATCAGTGAGGAGACTAGTAAGATCACAGATACGCAGTATTTT

length: 13
D: -
V: TRBV19
size: -
J: TRBJ1-2
CDR3: CASSMVQTYGYTF
DNA: TGTGCCAGTAGTATGGTGCAGACCTATGGCTACACCTTC

length: 14
D: -
V: TRBV7-2
size: -
J: TRBJ2-3
CDR3: CASRQLGGTDTQYF
DNA: TGTGCCAGCAGACAACTCGGGGGCACAGATACGCAGTATTTT

length: 14
D: -
V: TRBV7-9
size: -
J: TRBJ2-6
CDR3: CASRGPSGANVLTF
DNA: TGTGCCAGCAGGGGGCCCTCTGGGGCCAACGTCCTGACTTTC

length: 12
D: -
V: TRBV20-1
size: -
J: TRBJ2-3
CDR3: CSANNEADTQYF
DNA: TGCAGTGCCAACAACGAAGCAGATACGCAGTATTTT

length: 17
D: -
V: TRBV23-1
size: -
J: TRBJ2-1
CDR3: CASSQTPQGSSYNEQFF
DNA: TGCGCCAGCAGTCAAACCCCTCAGGGGAGCTCCTACAATGAGCAGTTCTTC

length: 14
D: -
V: TRBV11-1
size: -
J: TRBJ1-4
CDR3: CASSSRTTNEKLFF
DNA: TGTGCCAGCAGCTCCCGCACAACTAATGAAAAACTGTTTTTT

length: 13
D: -
V: TRBV27
size: few
J: TRBJ2-7
CDR3: CASSLGQGGEQYF
DNA: TGTGCCAGCAGTTTAGGGCAGGGCGGCGAGCAGTACTTC

length: 16
D: TRBD2
V: TRBV11-3
size: once
J: TRBJ2-7
CDR3: CASSWGTSGSSYEQYF
DNA: TGTGCCAGCAGCTGGGGGACTAGCGGGAGTTCCTACGAGCAGTACTTC

length: 13
D: -
V: TRBV6-1
size: -
J: TRBJ2-2
CDR3: CASSAVGTGELFF
DNA: TGTGCCAGCAGTGCTGTTGGCACCGGGGAGCTGTTTTTT

length: 15
D: TRBD2
V: TRBV19
size: -
J: TRBJ2-1
CDR3: CASSMAGGRYNEQFF
DNA: TGTGCCAGTAGTATGGCGGGAGGGAGGTACAATGAGCAGTTCTTC

length: 14
D: TRBD2
V: TRBV4-3
size: -
J: TRBJ2-7
CDR3: CASSRTSGNYEQYF
DNA: TGCGCCAGCAGCCGGACTAGCGGAAACTACGAGCAGTACTTC

length: 14
D: TRBD2
V: TRBV3-1
size: once
J: TRBJ2-3
CDR3: CASSQIAGADTQYF
DNA: TGTGCCAGCAGCCAGATAGCGGGCGCAGATACGCAGTATTTT

length: 18
D: TRBD1
V: TRBV5-1
size: -
J: TRBJ2-6
CDR3: CASSLRDRSSSGANVLTF
DNA: TGCGCCAGCAGCTTGAGGGACAGGTCGTCCTCTGGGGCCAACGTCCTGACTTTC

length: 14
D: -
V: TRBV29-1
size: -
J: TRBJ2-7
CDR3: CSVEEGAGTYEQYF
DNA: TGCAGCGTTGAAGAAGGGGCAGGGACCTACGAGCAGTACTTC

length: 16
D: TRBD2
V: TRBV2
size: -
J: TRBJ2-1
CDR3: CASSEAPGAGYNEQFF
DNA: TGTGCCAGCAGTGAAGCTCCGGGAGCGGGGTACAATGAGCAGTTCTTC

length: 17
D: TRBD1
V: TRBV4-1
size: -
J: TRBJ2-6
CDR3: CASSRGQANSGANVLTF
DNA: TGCGCCAGCAGCCGCGGACAGGCCAACTCTGGGGCCAACGTCCTGACTTTC

length: 17
D: -
V: TRBV10-3
size: -
J: TRBJ1-5
CDR3: CAISEDKGNQGNQPQHF
DNA: TGTGCCATCAGTGAAGATAAGGGCAACCAGGGAAATCAGCCCCAGCATTTT

length: 16
D: -
V: TRBV5-1
size: -
J: TRBJ2-2
CDR3: CASRGAGTTTTGELFF
DNA: TGCGCCAGCAGGGGGGCCGGGACAACCACAACCGGGGAGCTGTTTTTT

length: 18
D: TRBD1
V: TRBV10-3
size: -
J: TRBJ1-6
CDR3: CAARTGQASNSYNSPLHF
DNA: TGTGCCGCAAGAACCGGACAGGCCTCTAACTCCTATAATTCACCCCTCCACTTT

length: 14
D: -
V: TRBV10-1
size: -
J: TRBJ1-1
CDR3: CASSARRGRTEAFF
DNA: TGCGCCAGCAGCGCCCGCCGGGGTCGGACTGAAGCTTTCTTT

length: 15
D: TRBD1
V: TRBV7-1
size: -
J: TRBJ1-2
CDR3: CASRQQGSLNYGYTF
DNA: TGTGCCAGCAGACAACAGGGGTCCCTTAACTATGGCTACACCTTC

length: 14
D: -
V: TRBV18
size: few
J: TRBJ2-3
CDR3: CASSPLGGTDTQYF
DNA: TGTGCCAGCTCACCACTGGGGGGCACAGATACGCAGTATTTT

length: 16
D: TRBD1
V: TRBV7-3
size: -
J: TRBJ2-1
CDR3: CASSSLLGTGHNEQFF
DNA: TGTGCCAGCAGCTCTCTACTCGGGACAGGCCACAATGAGCAGTTCTTC